Listed here are 24 T cell receptor beta chains from one sample, sequenced in a study of blood T cell repertoires in COVID-19. This table comes from immunoSEQ multiplex PCR, and its TCRdb copy is limited to in-frame clones, with some not included. The sample contains about 220,000 clones, around 84% of which appear only once. Sequencing was carried out using peripheral blood. Receptors were obtained from a man over 45 with active or convalescent COVID-19.

This chain uses TRBV14 with TRBJ2-3, with no clear D. This CDR3 is 16 amino acids long. V gave up 0 bases and J gave up 0 bases, with 10 bases separating them. The germline V gene encodes CDR1 SGHDN and CDR2 FVKESK. This chain's CDR3 is CASSQEPPGSTDTQYF. CDR3 in DNA: TGTGCCAGCAGCCAAGAACCCCCCGGTAGCACAGATACGCAGTATTTT.

The rearrangement joins TRBV7-8 to TRBJ2-7; maybe TRBD2 (7 bases). The germline gives CDR1 SGHVS, CDR2 FQNEAQ. V was cut by 2 bases and J by 2 bases, with 13 bases left in between. The CDR3 contains 15 residues. The DNA of the CDR3 is TGTGCCAGCAGCTTATATGTGGGGGGGCCCTACGAGCAGTACGTC. It yields the protein CASSLYVGGPYEQYV.

V and J are TRBV2 and TRBJ1-3; D is unclear. The CDR3 has 17 amino acids. Trimming took 6 bases from V and 0 from J, leaving 18 bases between them. Germline V gives CDR1 SNHLY, CDR2 FYNNEI. This CDR3 reads CASRHSLLIVSGNTIYF. Here the CDR3 DNA reads TGTGCCAGCAGGCACAGCCTACTGATCGTCTCTGGAAACACCATATATTTT. Complete variable domain (other parts from reference TRBV2 and TRBJ1-3): EPEVTQTPSHQVTQMGQEVILRCVPISNHLYFYWYRQILGQKVEFLVSFYNNEISEKSEIFDDQFSVERPDGSNFTLKIRSTKLEDSAMYFCASRHSLLIVSGNTIYFGEGSWLTVV.

The J gene is TRBJ2-1, the V gene TRBV27; TRBD2 matches 7 bases. The CDR3 length is 15 residues. V lost 2 bases and J lost 5; bases outside the gene matches: 6. The germline V gene encodes CDR1 MNHEY and CDR2 SMNVEV (reference sequence). The CDR3 DNA reads as TGTGCCAGCAGTTTACTAGCGGCAGGGAACAATGAGCAGTTCTTC. Translated, it gives CASSLLAAGNNEQFF.

In DNA, the CDR3 is TGTGCCAGCAGCCAAGTCTATCGACGACCCGGGACAGGGTCAAATCTAGGAGGCAATCAGCCCCAGCATTTT. The encoded protein is CASSQVYRRPGTGSNLGGNQPQHF. This chain uses TRBV14 with TRBJ1-5; TRBD1 matches 9 bases. The J segment lost 2 bases and the V segment lost 1 base, leaving 27 bases of the junction unmatched. CDR1 SGHDN and CDR2 FVKESK come from the germline V gene. The CDR3 is 24 residues long.

This sequence joins TRBV6-5 and TRBJ1-5; weak D call: TRBD1 (5 bases). The CDR3 loop spans 14 amino acids. Trimming took off 5 bases at V and 5 bases at J, with 13 bases between the two ends. Germline V CDR1 and CDR2: MNHEY, SVGAGI. The CDR3 nucleotides read TGTGCCAGCAGTAAATCTCGGGGGGATCAGCCCCAGCATTTT. Translation: CASSKSRGDQPQHF.

The chain carries TRBV28 and TRBJ1-6; D is uncertain. The CDR3 loop spans 16 amino acids. Germline CDR1 is MDHEN and CDR2 is SYDVKM. V lost 6 bases and J 6 bases, leaving 18 bases between the germline ends. The CDR3 loop reads CASRDLRLGSNSPLHF. CDR3 nucleotide sequence: TGTGCCAGCAGGGACCTACGGTTAGGGAGTAATTCACCCCTCCACTTT. Filled out from reference TRBV28 and TRBJ1-6, the complete variable domain reads DVKVTQSSRYLVKRTGEKVFLECVQDMDHENMFWYRQDPGLGLRLIYFSYDVKMKEKGDIPEGYSVSREKKERFSLILESASTNQTSMYLCASRDLRLGSNSPLHFGNGTRLTVT.

The chain links TRBV25-1 to TRBJ2-2; 11 bases map to TRBD2. The CDR3 is 17 amino acids. The ends lost 5 bases at V and 4 bases at J; junction bases unmatched: 9. The germline V gene has CDR1 MGHDK and CDR2 SYGVNS. CDR3 amino acids: CASSPRTSGLFTGELFF. CDR3 DNA: TGTGCCAGCAGTCCTCGGACTAGCGGGCTTTTCACCGGGGAGCTGTTTTTT.

The rearrangement joins TRBV6-6 to TRBJ1-2; D gene uncertain. The CDR3 loop spans 13 amino acids. CDR1 and CDR2 (germline): MNHNY, SVGAGI (reference sequence). V lost 6 bases to trimming and J lost 2 bases, with 10 bases between them. The CDR3 coding sequence is TGTGCCAGCAGCCCAGAACAGAACTATGGCTACACCTTC. Residues: CASSPEQNYGYTF.

The V and J genes are TRBV19 and TRBJ2-1; D possibly corresponds to TRBD2 (6 bases). The germline V and J ends were trimmed by 3 bases and 4 bases, with 10 bases remaining between them. Per germline, CDR1 LNHDA and CDR2 SQIVND (reference sequence). CDR3 size: 14 residues. The CDR3 DNA reads as TGTGCCAGTAGTATTTCGGCGGGATACAATGAGCAGTTCTTC. The encoded protein is CASSISAGYNEQFF.

V is TRBV5-1 and J is TRBJ1-1, with 8 bases that match TRBD1. The CDR3 covers 15 residues. The germline CDR1 and CDR2 sequences are SGHRS and YFSETQ. Germline trimming cut 2 bases from V and 7 bases from J; bases unmatched to any gene: 10. As DNA, the CDR3 is TGCGCCAGCAGCTTAGCCCCGGGACAGGATATTGAAGCTTTCTTT. Its protein product is CASSLAPGQDIEAFF.

This chain links TRBV15 with TRBJ2-1, with 8 bases that match TRBD1. The germline V gene encodes CDR1 LNHNV and CDR2 YYDKDF (reference sequence). The CDR3 is 15 amino acids. Losses at the gene ends were 4 bases for V and 7 bases for J; bases not matched to a gene: 9. In nucleotides, the CDR3 is TGTGCCACCAGCACAGGGACAGGTGTCCTAAATGAGCAGTTCTTC. It encodes CATSTGTGVLNEQFF.

Only a few counts were recorded for this clone. V is TRBV19 and J is TRBJ1-5, with TRBD1 as a possible D gene (5 bases). V lost 5 bases, J lost 6 bases, and 8 bases lay in between. The CDR3 is made up of 12 amino acids. Germline V gives CDR1 LNHDA, CDR2 SQIVND (reference sequence). The CDR3 DNA sequence: TGTGCCAGTAGTCTCGGGGGTCAGCCCCAGCATTTT. It yields the protein CASSLGGQPQHF.

The chain uses TRBV28 and TRBJ1-6, with 7 bases fitting TRBD1. Per germline, CDR1 MDHEN and CDR2 SYDVKM. CDR3 size: 17 residues. Trimming cost V 6 bases and J 7 bases; bases outside gene matches: 15. In DNA form, the CDR3 reads TGTGCCAGCAGATCTTCACCGGGGACAGAGAGGAATTCACCCCTCCACTTT. Translated, it gives CASRSSPGTERNSPLHF.

The genes are TRBV5-5 and TRBJ2-7, with TRBD2 as a possible D gene (6 bases). Per the germline V gene, CDR1 is SGHKS and CDR2 is YYEKEE (reference sequence). The CDR3 consists of 15 residues. V gave up 0 bases and J gave up 0 bases, with 10 bases separating them. The CDR3 spells CASSLASVSSYEQYF. The CDR3 nucleotides read TGTGCCAGCAGCTTGGCTAGCGTTTCCTCCTACGAGCAGTACTTC.

This clone was counted only a few times. V usage is TRBV15 and J usage is TRBJ2-2; perhaps TRBD2 as D (5 bases). Germline V gene data show CDR1 as LNHNV and CDR2 as YYDKDF (reference sequence). This CDR3 is built from 16 residues. V dropped 4 bases and J dropped 1 base, with 13 bases sitting between them. The CDR3 loop reads CATSIPLRVNTGELFF. CDR3 nucleotides: TGTGCCACCAGCATCCCCCTGAGGGTGAACACCGGGGAGCTGTTTTTT.

The chain carries TRBV5-5 and TRBJ1-5; 9 bases align to TRBD1. J was trimmed by 0 bases and V by 4 bases; bases with no gene match: 5. From germline, CDR1 is SGHKS and CDR2 YYEKEE (reference sequence). The CDR3 spans 16 residues. CDR3 sequence: CASSLGQGYSNQPQHF. DNA of the CDR3: TGTGCCAGCAGCCTTGGACAGGGGTATAGCAATCAGCCCCAGCATTTT.

The rearrangement links TRBV5-1 to TRBJ2-2; perhaps TRBD2 as D (6 bases). Germline V gives CDR1 SGHRS, CDR2 YFSETQ. Trimming left V 4 bases short and J 8 bases short, with 15 bases between. The CDR3 runs 14 residues. CDR3 loop: CASSQLTSPGELFF. CDR3 coding DNA: TGCGCCAGCAGCCAATTGACTAGTCCTGGGGAGCTGTTTTTT.

This chain links TRBV11-2 with TRBJ2-7; 13 bases match TRBD2. The germline V gene encodes CDR1 SGHAT and CDR2 FQNNGV. The length of the CDR3 is 16 residues. V lost 5 bases to trimming and J lost 6 bases; unmatched junction nucleotides: 10. CDR3 in amino acids: CASSPQPGLAGVEQYF. The CDR3 DNA reads TGTGCCAGCAGCCCCCAACCCGGACTAGCGGGAGTCGAGCAGTACTTC.

V and J are TRBV19 and TRBJ2-6; a possible D gene is TRBD1 (6 bases). The CDR3 length is 17 residues. Trimming removed 4 bases at V and 0 bases at J, with 13 bases between. Per the germline V gene, CDR1 is LNHDA and CDR2 is SQIVND (reference sequence). This CDR3 is CASSRQVLVSGANVLTF. CDR3 nucleotide sequence: TGTGCCAGTAGTAGACAGGTACTTGTCTCTGGGGCCAACGTCCTGACTTTC.

This clone was seen just once. This chain uses TRBV19 with TRBJ1-2; unclear D gene. Germline loops: CDR1 LNHDA, CDR2 SQIVND (reference sequence). The CDR3 loop spans 13 amino acids. V gave up 5 bases and J gave up 5 bases, with 12 bases separating them. The CDR3 DNA sequence: TGTGCCAGTAGTCGGGGAAATAGGTATGGCTACACCTTC. Residues: CASSRGNRYGYTF.

This chain joins TRBV24-1 and TRBJ1-6; no reliable D call. The CDR3 has 14 residues. The germline V gene encodes CDR1 KGHDR and CDR2 SFDVKD. Trimming took off 7 bases at V and 5 bases at J, with 11 bases between the two ends. CDR3: CATRFFRNNSPLHF. DNA of the CDR3: TGTGCCACCAGGTTTTTCAGAAATAATTCACCCCTCCACTTT.

The V and J genes are TRBV14 and TRBJ2-1, with a tentative D call TRBD2 (6 bases). V lost 1 base to trimming and J lost 9 bases, with 7 bases between them. The CDR3 covers 12 residues. Germline V gene data show CDR1 as SGHDN and CDR2 as FVKESK. The CDR3 sequence: CASSQGRGEQFF. The CDR3 bases are TGTGCCAGCAGCCAAGGGAGGGGTGAGCAGTTCTTC.

Turning to this clone: At one of its ends the junction is not consistent with the germline gene, which may arise from a read error. This chain's CDR3 is CASGRGPQGTQYF. For the CDR3, the DNA is TGCGCCAGCGGGCGGGGGCCGCAAGGGACCCAGTACTTC. The rearrangement joins TRBV5-1 to TRBJ2-5; TRBD2 is a possible D gene (7 bases). This CDR3 contains 13 residues. CDR1 and CDR2 from the germline V gene are SGHRS and YFSETQ. Based on the CDR3 plus reference TRBV5-1 and TRBJ2-5, the full variable domain is KAGVTQTPRYLIKTRGQQVTLSCSPISGHRSVSWYQQTPGQGLQFLFEYFSETQRNKGNFPGRFSGRQFSNSRSEMNVSTLELGDSALYLCASGRGPQGTQYFGPGTRLLVL.